This T cell receptor (beta chain) was documented in a study of identical twins. TCRdb ran MiXCR on the 5' RACE reads and lists one entry per CDR3 protein. The sample includes about 810,000 distinct CDR3 sequences, 9% to 15% of them seen just once. This clonotype has just a few counts. The data also belong to a second study, concerning yellow fever vaccine responses in identical twins.

The source material was PBMCs. This TCR derives from a woman between 18 and 29 years old in good health.

CDR3 in amino acids: CASSLDRVAYEQYF. The CDR3 DNA reads as TGCGCCAGCAGCTTGGACAGGGTAGCCTACGAGCAGTACTTC. The gene calls are TRBV5-1 and TRBJ2-7; tentatively, D is TRBD1 (6 bases). CDR1 is SGHRS and CDR2 is YFSETQ in the germline V gene. The CDR3 runs to 14 residues. Trimming removed 0 bases at V and 2 bases at J, with 9 bases between.